This T cell receptor (beta chain) was documented in a study of CD8 T cells in Susac syndrome. Overall study: Blood was drawn from patients with Susac syndrome. At that point, they were therapy-naive, on corticosteroids, or on intravenous immunoglobulin alone.

V lost 4 bases and J 9 bases, leaving 13 bases between the germline ends. The CDR3 length is 13 residues. Per germline, CDR1 SNHLY and CDR2 FYNNEI. Reverse transcription of roughly 0.5 to 1 ug RNA was carried out with random hexamers. With immunoSEQ multiplex PCR, TCR beta CDR3 was amplified across 54 Vbeta and 13 Jbeta. Via MiXCR, TCRdb re-called the immunoSEQ multiplex PCR reads, giving one row per CDR3 protein. The table has about 190,000 distinct CDR3 sequences, approximately 96% seen once; the top ten hold 0.098%. Whole-study results and caveats: CD4+ repertoires of Susac syndrome patients lacked detectable clonal expansion.

As for this clonotype: Its target is unknown.

While CD8+ and CD4+ T cells were isolated negatively, TEMRA cells were enriched by FACS. The rearrangement links TRBV2 to TRBJ1-5; D is unclear. The sample was CD4+ T cells from PBMCs. This TCR was recovered from a human donor with Susac syndrome. The chain's CDR3 is CASSAEVLRPQHF. The CDR3 coding sequence is TGTGCCAGCAGTGCGGAGGTTCTCAGGCCCCAGCATTTT.